This entry describes one T cell receptor (beta chain). Individuals drawn from 24 US areas were roughly 18 to 95 years old. Clinical history as reported by participants underpinned cohort assignment. This sample stems from a study of blood T cell repertoires in COVID-19. The wider study: COVID-19 samples, acute and convalescent, were from the United States, Italy and Spain.

With V trimmed by 0 bases and J by 5 bases, 5 bases remained unmatched. Germline V gives CDR1 SGHRS, CDR2 YFSETQ. The CDR3 length is 15 residues. Per the original data handling: Amplification of reference gene primers provided the estimated nucleated cell counts. Sequencing used immunoSEQ multiplex PCR; TCRdb keeps in-frame clones, though not all of them. Clone size and V and J calls were adopted from that table, with D and trimming inferred from the DNA. The table includes 200,000 to 250,000 clones, about 88% detected once. Sequencing was done on a sample of PBMCs or T cells enriched from blood (not recorded which). The V gene is TRBV5-1, the J gene TRBJ1-5; 7 positions agree with TRBD1. This receptor was identified in a woman in her 50s who had recovered from COVID-19. CDR3 loop: CASSLATGLDQPQHF. CDR3 nucleotide sequence: TGCGCCAGCAGCTTGGCGACAGGGCTTGATCAGCCCCAGCATTTT.